What follows are 16 T cell receptor beta chains derived from one specimen sequenced in a study of T cell responses to AZD1222 COVID-19 vaccine. Profiled with immunoSEQ multiplex PCR; TCRdb holds only in-frame clones, not every one. The data show about 120,000 clones, approximately 90% seen once. The specimen was peripheral blood, collected 28 days after the second AZD1222 dose. The origin of the receptors is an adult who received the AZD1222 COVID-19 vaccine.

V gene TRBV24-1 combines with J gene TRBJ2-5; D is uncertain. The V and J ends lost 4 bases and 7 bases respectively, with 6 bases between them. The CDR3 runs to 11 residues. In germline, CDR1 is KGHDR, CDR2 SFDVKD. The CDR3 DNA follows: TGTGCCACCAGTGACCCGTGGACCCAGTACTTC. As protein: CATSDPWTQYF.

This clone has only one observation. The chain employs TRBV4-1 and TRBJ1-5, with 8 bases matching TRBD1. This CDR3 contains 14 residues. V lost 6 bases and J lost 3; bases outside the gene matches: 4. Germline V gene lookup returns CDR1 MGHRA and CDR2 YSYEKL. CDR3 residues: CASRPQGANQPQHF. As DNA, the CDR3 is TGCGCCAGCAGACCTCAGGGGGCCAATCAGCCCCAGCATTTT.

The genes are TRBV3-1 (or the pseudogene TRBV3-2) and TRBJ2-1; D not resolved. The CDR3 is 12 amino acids. V lost 1 base, J lost 10 bases, and 8 bases lay in between. From germline, CDR1 is LGHDT and CDR2 YNNKEL (reference sequence). CDR3 loop: CASSQVGGEQFF. CDR3 bases: TGTGCCAGCAGCCAAGTGGGTGGAGAGCAGTTCTTC.

The chain uses TRBV5-1 and TRBJ2-3; 15 bases fit TRBD2. The CDR3 extends over 21 amino acids. From germline, CDR1 is SGHRS and CDR2 YFSETQ. With 0 bases clipped from V and 0 bases from J, the junction kept 11 bases outside the gene matches. The CDR3 loop is CASSLARTSGRAGSSTDTQYF. CDR3 in DNA: TGCGCCAGCAGCTTGGCCCGGACTAGCGGGAGGGCCGGGTCTAGCACAGATACGCAGTATTTT. Together with reference TRBV5-1 and TRBJ2-3, the CDR3 gives the full variable domain: KAGVTQTPRYLIKTRGQQVTLSCSPISGHRSVSWYQQTPGQGLQFLFEYFSETQRNKGNFPGRFSGRQFSNSRSEMNVSTLELGDSALYLCASSLARTSGRAGSSTDTQYFGPGTRLTVL.

This chain connects TRBV7-9 to TRBJ2-7; 7 bases line up with TRBD2. The CDR3 is 14 residues long. The junction had 5 bases not matched to a gene; V was cut back by 3 bases and J by 3 bases. Germline lookup yields CDR1 SEHNR and CDR2 FQNEAQ (reference sequence). The CDR3 region is CASSLWLADYEQYF. The CDR3 bases are TGTGCCAGCAGCTTGTGGCTAGCGGACTACGAGCAGTACTTC.

This chain links TRBV5-4 with TRBJ2-3, with no clear D. Trimming removed 4 bases at V and 3 bases at J, with 3 bases between. Germline V gives CDR1 SGHNT, CDR2 YYREEE (reference sequence). The CDR3 runs to 11 residues. The CDR3 here is CASSLTDTQYF. CDR3 sequence (DNA): TGTGCCAGCAGCCTGACAGATACGCAGTATTTT.

The chain couples TRBV28 to TRBJ2-7; no clear D gene. V lost 2 bases to trimming and J lost 0 bases, with 8 bases between them. The germline V gene encodes CDR1 MDHEN and CDR2 SYDVKM. The CDR3 runs 14 residues. The CDR3 bases are TGTGCCAGCAGTTTAGGGGTCGTCTCCTACGAGCAGTACTTC. Amino acids: CASSLGVVSYEQYF.

The gene calls are TRBV3-1 (or the pseudogene TRBV3-2) and TRBJ2-7; 14 bases align to TRBD2. The CDR3 runs to 15 residues. CDR1 LGHDT and CDR2 YNNKEL come from the germline V gene (reference sequence). J gave up 4 bases and V 1 base, and 0 bases lay outside the gene matches. The CDR3 spells CASSQGLAGGYEQYF. CDR3 coding DNA: TGTGCCAGCAGCCAAGGACTAGCGGGAGGGTACGAGCAGTACTTC.

J is TRBJ2-1 and V is TRBV2; 7 nucleotides align to TRBD2. The CDR3 has 14 amino acids. Germline CDR1 is SNHLY and CDR2 is FYNNEI. Trimming took 1 base from V and 4 from J; bases not matched to a gene: 1. This CDR3 reads CASSEGGSYNEQFF. The CDR3 DNA follows: TGTGCCAGCAGTGAAGGCGGGAGTTACAATGAGCAGTTCTTC.

This rearrangement joins TRBV11-3 to TRBJ1-1; D is ambiguous. The V end lost 5 bases, the J end lost 3 bases, and 10 bases lay between the germline ends. The CDR3 sequence is 13 residues long. Germline V gives CDR1 SGHNT, CDR2 YENEEA. The chain's CDR3 is CASSPGADTEAFF. Here the CDR3 DNA reads TGTGCCAGCAGCCCGGGTGCGGACACTGAAGCTTTCTTT.

In this sample, this clone turned up once. V and J are TRBV4-2 and TRBJ1-1, with TRBD1 matching 8 bases. The junction had 12 bases not matched to a gene; V was cut back by 3 bases and J by 0 bases. This CDR3 is built from 18 residues. Looked up from germline, CDR1 is LGHNA and CDR2 is YNFKEQ. Here the CDR3 reads CASSQEIWTGTLNTEAFF. DNA for the CDR3: TGTGCCAGCAGCCAGGAAATTTGGACAGGGACCCTGAACACTGAAGCTTTCTTT.

The V gene is TRBV19, the J gene TRBJ1-5; D not resolved. Trimming shortened V by 4 bases and J by 1 base, and 8 bases separated the two germline ends. CDR1 and CDR2 from the germline V gene are LNHDA and SQIVND (reference sequence). This CDR3 comprises 14 residues. The CDR3 bases are TGTGCCAGTAGTACCGACCTAAGCAATCAGCCCCAGCATTTT. Amino acids: CASSTDLSNQPQHF.

This clone came up many times. The V call is TRBV6-5, the J call TRBJ1-5; D remains unclear. CDR1 MNHEY and CDR2 SVGAGI come from the germline V gene. The CDR3 runs 15 residues. V was shortened by 4 bases and J by 2 bases, with 12 bases between the two germline ends. In nucleotides, the CDR3 is TGTGCCAGCAGTTTTTCAATGGACGGCAATCAGCCCCAGCATTTT. It is translated as CASSFSMDGNQPQHF.

The V call is TRBV2, the J call TRBJ2-1, with D unclear. The CDR3 is 12 amino acids. V gave up 4 bases and J gave up 9 bases, with 10 bases separating them. Germline V lookup: CDR1 SNHLY, CDR2 FYNNEI. This CDR3 reads CASSAVFGEQFF. CDR3 DNA: TGTGCCAGCAGTGCGGTGTTCGGTGAGCAGTTCTTC.

This clone was seen only once. The chain employs TRBV7-3 and TRBJ2-5; D remains unclear. V dropped 4 bases and J dropped 1 base, with 7 bases sitting between them. The CDR3 spans 13 residues. The germline CDR1 and CDR2 sequences are SGHTA and FQGTGA. This CDR3 is CASSSRVQETQYF. CDR3 sequence (DNA): TGTGCCAGCAGCTCCCGGGTCCAAGAGACCCAGTACTTC.

The V gene is TRBV5-8, the J gene TRBJ2-1; tentatively, D is TRBD2 (5 bases). Germline values: CDR1 SGHTS, CDR2 YDEGEE. With 6 bases removed from V and 8 bases from J, the gap between germline ends came to 27 bases. The CDR3 loop spans 17 amino acids. CDR3 nucleotides: TGTGCCAGCATCTTACGAAGAGCGGACCTTGGACCCGATGAGCAGTTCTTC. It translates to CASILRRADLGPDEQFF.